This section outlines one T cell receptor (beta chain) sequence together with its context. This receptor's antigen is unknown. Base qualities are not at hand, and no much larger clone is one base apart. Exclusion was applied to patients with uncontrolled infections, other autoimmune diseases, pregnancy or lactation. Diagnoses relied on clinical symptoms, serum thyroxine and TRAb, thyroid ultrasound and orbital computed tomography. Total RNA was extracted using Trizol reagent, and RNA quality was assessed on an Agilent 2100 Bioanalyzer. These data belong to a study of T cells in Graves' hyperthyroidism and ophthalmopathy (dated by TCRdb to the late 2010s). About the investigation overall: A discovery cohort of about a hundred patients, 43 with Graves' ophthalmopathy and roughly 59 with stable Graves' hyperthyroidism, was used to find distinguishing TCR V-J signatures. An independent validation cohort of around 19 hyperthyroidism patients and about 16 patients who later progressed to ophthalmopathy tested prospective prediction of ophthalmopathy. The paper describes TCR Vbeta CDR3 sequencing of around 140 peripheral blood samples, made up of about 41 ophthalmopathy patients, over 70 hyperthyroidism patients and 17 progressor patients. After sampling, hyperthyroidism patients received methimazole starting at 30 mg daily, and ophthalmopathy patients received high-dose intravenous methylprednisolone. The roughly 91 discovery patients were randomly divided into training and test sets at a 7:3 ratio. The study also compared thyroid tissue and blood T-cell repertoires from more than 5 Graves' hyperthyroidism patients. Broad study findings and their caveats: A model built on a 13 V-J signature distinguished ophthalmopathy from stable hyperthyroidism, reaching about 88% sensitivity and 81.08% specificity in cross-validation and 80%/75% in testing. Most expanded thyroid clonotypes (frequency above 0.001) were also detected in blood, suggesting blood repertoires may reflect thyroid immune responses. In validation, the model predicted progression to ophthalmopathy a median of roughly 6.5 months before onset, with about 71% sensitivity and more than 72% specificity. Sample size was not statistically predetermined, and investigators were not blinded to group allocation.

V drops 6 bases and J drops 4 bases, leaving 7 bases in between. Spanning cysteine to phenylalanine, the CDR3 consists of 12 amino acids. The entry retains the CDR3 DNA only, 36 bases that are in frame from base 1. CDR1 and CDR2 (SNHLY, FYNNEI) derive from the germline V gene. Amplification of TCR beta CDR3 regions was carried out from RNA transcripts. The TCR CDR3 was subjected to a first round of RT-PCR using the HTBI primer set and the Qiagen OneStep RT-PCR kit. A second multiplex PCR round built the libraries, followed by size selection and purification. Libraries were sequenced paired-end with 100 bp reads on an Illumina HiSeq2000. The published analysis was carried out like this. SOAPnuke was used to process the raw data, removing reads that contained adapters or uncalled bases, had a mean Phred below 15, or lacked an exact match to the constant primer or identifier. COPE v1.2.5 was used to merge high-quality paired reads, and clonotypes were defined as unique nucleotide sequences. Clonotypes were aligned to IMGT TRBV, TRBD and TRBJ reference segments using MiTCR v1.1. Analysis was restricted to V-J combinations with a frequency above 0.0001, which covered over 98% of repertoires. A TCS score was defined as the ratio between F50 (clonal expansion) and ExV (chaos), using BLOSUM62-based TCRdist between CDR3 peptides within each V-J. Welch's t-statistics and random forest reduced 514 V-J features to 10 to 15, which were used in a naive Bayes classifier (R e1071). The similarity between thyroid and blood repertoires was quantified using the Morisita-Horn index. The raw public data were reprocessed by TCRdb itself: fastp quality trimming at Q25, MiXCR clonotype calling, in-frame beta chains only. Rows merge per CDR3 protein into single entries with the most common DNA and genes. The authors' filters were not applied to this entry. This sample is represented by around 620,000 distinct CDR3 sequences; about half of them were singletons. The ten largest clonotypes hold roughly 19% of the sample.

The TCR sequence derives from an adult woman with Graves' disease, either hyperthyroidism or ophthalmopathy (not recorded which). Sequencing input: peripheral blood or thyroid tissue (not recorded which). Rearrangement joined TRBV2 to TRBJ1-3; no D gene can be assigned with confidence. Read as DNA, the sequence is TGTGCCAGCAGGTGGGGAGGAAACACCATATATTTT. Its amino acids are CASRWGGNTIYF.